This entry concerns a single T cell receptor beta chain. Its cognate antigen is unknown. The data are from a study of cytomegalovirus exposure and HLA in healthy donors. Points from the study as a whole: It was likely that a cluster of highly shared sequence variants was a sequencing artifact. An ancestry cluster, one associated with Asian ancestry, reportedly showed fewer N-insertions than the approximately 670-donor mean in a later analysis. Several of the most significant clusters appeared, in a later analysis, to be linked to common viral pathogens.

Researchers ran the PCR with 60 Vbeta and 13 Jbeta primers. TCRdb's copy holds only in-frame clones and misses some; the assay was immunoSEQ multiplex PCR. The table records approximately 110,000 clones, 65% to 80% of them present only once. This receptor was identified in a woman aged 35 to 49 in good health and CMV-seronegative. Sequencing was performed on PBMCs.

The CDR3 spells CASSLYQGPNTEAFF. The CDR3 DNA follows: TGTGCCAGCAGCTTATATCAGGGTCCGAACACTGAAGCTTTCTTT. This chain links TRBV7-2 with TRBJ1-1; D possibly corresponds to TRBD1 (5 bases). V gave up 2 bases and J gave up 1 base, with 11 bases separating them. There are 15 residues in the CDR3. Germline CDR1 SGHTA, CDR2 FQGNSA.